The TCR beta chain under discussion was sequenced for a study of T cells in localized non-small cell lung cancer. Data came from immunoSEQ multiplex PCR; TCRdb stores just in-frame clones and leaves some out. Of some 37,000 clones listed, 88% were seen once; the top ten hold less than 3%. Notes on this clone: Its antigen remains unknown.

Study outcomes and limitations: Appearances in adjacent lung were noted for a median 57 of the top 100 tumor clones. Measurement of T cell clonality placed uninvolved adjacent lung highest, above the level in tumor.

CDR3 length equals 15 residues. The germline V gene has CDR1 SGHKS and CDR2 YYEKEE (reference sequence). Trimming stripped 4 bases from V and 0 bases from J, with 12 bases between. The clonotype originates from a woman aged 35-70 years with stage I lung adenocarcinoma. V usage is TRBV5-5 and J usage is TRBJ2-3; D tentatively fits TRBD1 or TRBD2 (5 bases each). Sequences were derived from peripheral blood, sampled before any cancer treatment. CDR3 sequence: CASSPRDPSTDTQYF. CDR3 in DNA: TGTGCCAGCAGCCCGAGGGACCCTAGCACAGATACGCAGTATTTT.